The source of this T cell receptor beta chain is a study of monozygotic twins with inflammatory bowel disease. General study results and limits: It was not supported that a single strong signal or clonotype was associated with IBD. Repertoire similarity was not found to differ between concordant and discordant twins, possibly from limited power.

This CDR3 is 13 amino acids long. CDR1 is MNHEY and CDR2 is SVGEGT in the germline V gene. For this clonotype: What it recognizes is unknown.

Per sample, reverse transcription was split into eight reactions. After re-calling the 5' RACE reads, TCRdb lists one entry per CDR3 protein, DNA absent. Recorded for this sample: 200,000 to 250,000 distinct CDR3 sequences. The chain is built from TRBV6-2 or TRBV6-3 and TRBJ2-7; TCRdb names TRBD1, which stays unverified in the absence of DNA. The TCR sequence derives from a human donor with ulcerative colitis or Crohn's disease, or a healthy co-twin of an affected twin (not recorded which). The sample was blood. The CDR3 reads CASSYSGTFEQYF.